The 10 T cell receptor beta chains reported below all come from one sample, sequenced in a study of shared clonotypes between healthy human individuals. The protocol was immunoSEQ multiplex PCR, while the TCRdb copy is restricted to in-frame clones and leaves out a portion. This sample has approximately 1,000,000 clones; 78% occur once, and the top ten carry approximately 0.5%. The sample consisted of memory CD4+ T cells from PBMCs. Subset defined: CD45RA-negative fraction. Receptors were obtained from a man in his late teens or twenties in good health. Some clones in this sample may be carry-over from other donors' samples.

This chain connects TRBV7-9 to TRBJ1-1; the D is unclear. V dropped 1 base and J dropped 4 bases, with 16 bases sitting between them. The germline V gene has CDR1 SEHNR and CDR2 FQNEAQ (reference sequence). CDR3 length: 16 amino acids. CDR3 in amino acids: CASSLGVAVEGTEAFF. As DNA, the CDR3 is TGTGCCAGCAGCTTAGGGGTGGCTGTTGAGGGCACTGAAGCTTTCTTT.

V gene TRBV30 combines with J gene TRBJ1-5, with a tentative D call TRBD1 (5 bases). This CDR3 spans 14 amino acids. V lost 0 bases and J lost 6, with 12 bases in between. The germline V gene has CDR1 GTSNPN and CDR2 SVGIG (reference sequence). The CDR3 coding sequence is TGTGCCTGGAGTGTACTGGGGGTAGGTCAGCCCCAGCATTTT. As protein: CAWSVLGVGQPQHF.

The gene calls are TRBV6-5 and TRBJ2-7; D gene uncertain. Germline CDR1 and CDR2: MNHEY and SVGAGI. V shed 5 bases and J shed 7 bases, with 18 bases lying between them. This CDR3 is built from 14 residues. The CDR3 sequence: CASSRKYKLQEQYF. The DNA of the CDR3 is TGTGCCAGCAGTCGCAAATACAAGCTTCAAGAGCAGTACTTC.

This clone was found a few times. The chain couples TRBV7-2 to TRBJ2-7; D is perhaps TRBD1 or TRBD2 (5 bases each). The CDR3 consists of 14 residues. CDR1 is SGHTA and CDR2 is FQGNSA in the germline V gene. Trimming took 4 bases from V and 5 from J, leaving 15 bases between them. This CDR3 reads CASSYRTGPNEQYF. CDR3 coding DNA: TGTGCCAGCAGCTATAGGACGGGACCCAACGAGCAGTACTTC.

The chain combines TRBV15 with TRBJ1-4, with 8 bases fitting TRBD1. CDR3 size: 15 residues. CDR1 LNHNV and CDR2 YYDKDF come from the germline V gene (reference sequence). V lost 4 bases and J lost 6; bases outside the gene matches: 7. CDR3 coding DNA: TGTGCCACCAGCACCCCCTGGACAGGGTATGAAAAACTGTTTTTT. Its protein is CATSTPWTGYEKLFF.

This clone was seen a few times. The chain joins TRBV18 to TRBJ2-6, with D possibly TRBD2 on 5 matching bases. Germline V gene sequence: CDR1 KGHSH, CDR2 LQKENI. CDR3 length equals 16 residues. V gave up 2 bases and J gave up 4 bases, with 12 bases separating them. In DNA form, the CDR3 reads TGTGCCAGCTCACCATTGGAGGCCACCGGGGCCAACGTCCTGACTTTC. Its protein product is CASSPLEATGANVLTF. Full variable domain (remainder filled in from reference TRBV18 and TRBJ2-6): NAGVMQNPRHLVRRRGQEARLRCSPMKGHSHVYWYRQLPEEGLKFMVYLQKENIIDESGMPKERFSAEFPKEGPSILRIQQVVRGDSAAYFCASSPLEATGANVLTFGAGSRLTVL.

This clone was observed once. This rearrangement joins TRBV13 to TRBJ2-3; 13 nucleotides align to TRBD2. This CDR3 contains 16 residues. CDR1 PRHDT and CDR2 FYEKMQ come from the germline V gene (reference sequence). With 0 bases clipped from V and 4 bases from J, the junction kept 1 base outside the gene matches. The CDR3 loop is CASSLGGLAGADTQYF. The CDR3 bases are TGTGCCAGCAGCTTAGGTGGACTAGCGGGAGCAGATACGCAGTATTTT.

The V and J genes are TRBV5-1 and TRBJ2-3, with 12 bases lining up with TRBD2. The CDR3 totals 16 residues. V was clipped by 4 bases and J by 0 bases; unmatched bases: 3. The V gene's germline CDR1 is SGHRS and CDR2 YFSETQ. In DNA, the CDR3 is TGCGCCAGCAGCATAGGGACTAGCGGGAGCACAGATACGCAGTATTTT. The encoded protein is CASSIGTSGSTDTQYF.

The chain links TRBV4-2 to TRBJ2-3, with TRBD2 matching over 8 bases. Germline CDR1 is LGHNA and CDR2 is YNFKEQ. Trimming removed 5 bases from V and 6 bases from J; junction bases left unmatched: 4. The CDR3 is made up of 13 amino acids. The CDR3 DNA follows: TGTGCCAGCAGCATAAGACTAGCGGATACGCAGTATTTT. Its protein is CASSIRLADTQYF.

The rearrangement uses TRBV7-2 and TRBJ2-5; the D gene is possibly TRBD1 (5 bases). The ends were cut back, 6 bases at V and 5 bases at J, with 10 bases in the middle. CDR1 and CDR2 (germline): SGHTA, FQGNSA. The CDR3 length is 12 residues. CDR3 loop: CASRSGSETQYF. In nucleotides, the CDR3 is TGTGCCAGCAGATCAGGGTCGGAGACCCAGTACTTC. Looking up the rest from reference TRBV7-2 and TRBJ2-5 gives the full variable domain: GAGVSQSPSNKVTEKGKDVELRCDPISGHTALYWYRQSLGQGLEFLIYFQGNSAPDKSGLPSDRFSAERTGGSVSTLTIQRTQQEDSAVYLCASRSGSETQYFGPGTRLLVL.